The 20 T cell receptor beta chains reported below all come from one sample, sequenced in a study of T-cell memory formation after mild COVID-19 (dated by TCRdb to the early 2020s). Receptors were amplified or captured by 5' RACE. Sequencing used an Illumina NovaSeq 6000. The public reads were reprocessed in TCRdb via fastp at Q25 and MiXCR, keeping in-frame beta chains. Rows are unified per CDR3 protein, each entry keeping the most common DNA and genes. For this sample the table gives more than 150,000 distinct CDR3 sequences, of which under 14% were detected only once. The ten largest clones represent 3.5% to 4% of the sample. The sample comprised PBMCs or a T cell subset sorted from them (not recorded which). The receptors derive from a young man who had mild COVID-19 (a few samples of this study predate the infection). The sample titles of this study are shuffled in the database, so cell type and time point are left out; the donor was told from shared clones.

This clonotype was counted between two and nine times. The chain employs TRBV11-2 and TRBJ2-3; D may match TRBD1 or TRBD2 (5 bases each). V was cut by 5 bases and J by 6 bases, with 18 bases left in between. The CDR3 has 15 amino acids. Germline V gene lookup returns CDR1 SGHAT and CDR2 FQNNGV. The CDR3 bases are TGTGCCAGCAGCAGAGACGGGACCCGAGGGGATACGCAGTATTTT. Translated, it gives CASSRDGTRGDTQYF. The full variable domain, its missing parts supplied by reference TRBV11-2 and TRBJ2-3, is EAGVAQSPRYKIIEKRQSVAFWCNPISGHATLYWYQQILGQGPKLLIQFQNNGVVDDSQLPKDRFSAERLKGVDSTLKIQPAKLEDSAVYLCASSRDGTRGDTQYFGPGTRLTVL.

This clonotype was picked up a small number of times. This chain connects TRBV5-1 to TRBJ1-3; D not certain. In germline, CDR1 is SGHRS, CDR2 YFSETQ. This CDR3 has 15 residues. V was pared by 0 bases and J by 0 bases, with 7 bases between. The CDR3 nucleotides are TGCGCCAGCAGCTTGGAGATAGCCTCTGGAAACACCATATATTTT. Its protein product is CASSLEIASGNTIYF. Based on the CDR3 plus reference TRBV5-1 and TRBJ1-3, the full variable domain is KAGVTQTPRYLIKTRGQQVTLSCSPISGHRSVSWYQQTPGQGLQFLFEYFSETQRNKGNFPGRFSGRQFSNSRSEMNVSTLELGDSALYLCASSLEIASGNTIYFGEGSWLTVV.

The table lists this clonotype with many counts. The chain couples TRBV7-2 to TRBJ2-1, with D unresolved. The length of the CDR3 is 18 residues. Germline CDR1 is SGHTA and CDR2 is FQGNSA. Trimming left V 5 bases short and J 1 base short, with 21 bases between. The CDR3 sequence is CASSHPIIRRRSYNEQFF. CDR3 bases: TGTGCCAGCAGCCACCCGATCATACGTAGACGGTCCTACAATGAGCAGTTCTTC.

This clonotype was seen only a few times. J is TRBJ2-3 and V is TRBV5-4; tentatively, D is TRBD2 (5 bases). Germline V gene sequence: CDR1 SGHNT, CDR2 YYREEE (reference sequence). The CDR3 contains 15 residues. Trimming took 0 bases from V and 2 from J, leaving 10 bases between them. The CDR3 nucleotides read TGTGCCAGCAGCTTGGGTCTAGCCGTCACAGATACGCAGTATTTT. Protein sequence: CASSLGLAVTDTQYF.

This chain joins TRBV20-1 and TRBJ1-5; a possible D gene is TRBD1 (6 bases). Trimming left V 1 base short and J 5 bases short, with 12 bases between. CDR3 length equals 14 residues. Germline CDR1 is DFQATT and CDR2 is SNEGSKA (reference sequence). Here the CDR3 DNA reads TGCAGTGCTAGAGGGGTAGGGGGGTATCAGCCCCAGCATTTT. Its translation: CSARGVGGYQPQHF.

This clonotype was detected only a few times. CDR3 sequence (DNA): TGTGCCACCAGTGATGCAACAGGACCCCACACAGATACGCAGTATTTT. Encoded protein: CATSDATGPHTDTQYF. The chain combines TRBV24-1 with TRBJ2-3, with a tentative D call TRBD1 (5 bases). Germline V gene lookup returns CDR1 KGHDR and CDR2 SFDVKD. CDR3 length equals 16 residues. V lost 3 bases and J lost 2, with 14 bases in between.

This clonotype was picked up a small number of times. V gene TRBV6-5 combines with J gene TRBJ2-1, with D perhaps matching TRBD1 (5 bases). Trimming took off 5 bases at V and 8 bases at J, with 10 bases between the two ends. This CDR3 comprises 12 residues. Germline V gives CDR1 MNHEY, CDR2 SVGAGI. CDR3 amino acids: CASSNQGDEQFF. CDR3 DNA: TGTGCCAGCAGTAATCAGGGCGATGAGCAGTTCTTC.

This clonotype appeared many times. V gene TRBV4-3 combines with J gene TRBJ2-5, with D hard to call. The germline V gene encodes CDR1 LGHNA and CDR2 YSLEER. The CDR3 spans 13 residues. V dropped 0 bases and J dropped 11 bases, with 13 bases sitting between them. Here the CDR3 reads CASSQETWGTQYF. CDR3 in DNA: TGCGCCAGCAGCCAAGAAACTTGGGGAACGCAGTACTTC.

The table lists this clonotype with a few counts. The CDR3 sequence: CASRLTGITEAFF. CDR3 in DNA: TGTGCCAGCAGGCTCACAGGGATCACTGAAGCTTTCTTT. The chain recombines TRBV2 with TRBJ1-1; D possibly corresponds to TRBD1 (6 bases). The CDR3 consists of 13 residues. The ends were cut back, 6 bases at V and 4 bases at J, with 12 bases in the middle. Germline-derived CDR1 and CDR2 are SNHLY and FYNNEI. Variable domain in full (rest from reference TRBV2 and TRBJ1-1): EPEVTQTPSHQVTQMGQEVILRCVPISNHLYFYWYRQILGQKVEFLVSFYNNEISEKSEIFDDQFSVERPDGSNFTLKIRSTKLEDSAMYFCASRLTGITEAFFGQGTRLTVV.

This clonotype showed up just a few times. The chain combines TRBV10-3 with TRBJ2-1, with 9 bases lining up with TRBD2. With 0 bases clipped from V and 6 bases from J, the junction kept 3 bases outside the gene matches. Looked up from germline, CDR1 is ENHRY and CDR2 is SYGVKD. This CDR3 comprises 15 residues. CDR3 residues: CAISESSGGPNEQFF. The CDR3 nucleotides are TGTGCCATCAGTGAGTCTAGCGGGGGTCCCAATGAGCAGTTCTTC.

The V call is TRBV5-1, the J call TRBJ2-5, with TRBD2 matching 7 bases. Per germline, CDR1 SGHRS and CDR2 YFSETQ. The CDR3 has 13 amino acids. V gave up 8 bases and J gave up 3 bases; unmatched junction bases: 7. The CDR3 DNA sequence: TGCGCCAGTAGGGAGGGAGGCGAAGAGACCCAGTACTTC. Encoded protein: CASREGGEETQYF.

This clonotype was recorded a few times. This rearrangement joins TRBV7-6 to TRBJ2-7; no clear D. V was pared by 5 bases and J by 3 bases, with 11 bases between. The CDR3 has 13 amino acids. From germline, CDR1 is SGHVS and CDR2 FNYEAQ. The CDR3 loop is CASSHICDYEQYV. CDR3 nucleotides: TGTGCCAGCAGCCACATCTGCGACTACGAGCAGTACGTC.

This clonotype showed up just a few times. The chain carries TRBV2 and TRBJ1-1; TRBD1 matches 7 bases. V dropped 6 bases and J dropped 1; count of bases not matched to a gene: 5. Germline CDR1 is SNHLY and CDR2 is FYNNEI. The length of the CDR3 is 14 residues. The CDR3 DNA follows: TGTGCCAGCAGGAAGGGGGCGAGGAACACTGAAGCTTTCTTT. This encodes CASRKGARNTEAFF. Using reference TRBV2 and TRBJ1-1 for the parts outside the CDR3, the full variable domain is EPEVTQTPSHQVTQMGQEVILRCVPISNHLYFYWYRQILGQKVEFLVSFYNNEISEKSEIFDDQFSVERPDGSNFTLKIRSTKLEDSAMYFCASRKGARNTEAFFGQGTRLTVV.

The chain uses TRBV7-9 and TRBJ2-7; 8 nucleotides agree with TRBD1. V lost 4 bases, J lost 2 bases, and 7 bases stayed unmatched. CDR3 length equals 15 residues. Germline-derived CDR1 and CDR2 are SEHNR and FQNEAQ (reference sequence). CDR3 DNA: TGTGCCAGCAGCTCGCCGACAGGGGCCCCCTACGAGCAGTACTTC. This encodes CASSSPTGAPYEQYF.

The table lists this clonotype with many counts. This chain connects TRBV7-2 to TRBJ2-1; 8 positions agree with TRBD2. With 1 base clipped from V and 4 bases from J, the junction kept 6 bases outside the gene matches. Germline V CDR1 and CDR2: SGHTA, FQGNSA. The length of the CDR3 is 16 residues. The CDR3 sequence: CASSLGAGGHYNEQFF. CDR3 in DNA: TGTGCCAGCAGCTTAGGGGCGGGGGGACATTACAATGAGCAGTTCTTC.

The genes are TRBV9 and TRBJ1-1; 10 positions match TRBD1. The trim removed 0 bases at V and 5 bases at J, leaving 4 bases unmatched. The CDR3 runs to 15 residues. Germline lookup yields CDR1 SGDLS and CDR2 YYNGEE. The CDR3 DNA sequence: TGTGCCAGCAGCGTAGGACAGGGGGCGGATACTGAAGCTTTCTTT. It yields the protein CASSVGQGADTEAFF.

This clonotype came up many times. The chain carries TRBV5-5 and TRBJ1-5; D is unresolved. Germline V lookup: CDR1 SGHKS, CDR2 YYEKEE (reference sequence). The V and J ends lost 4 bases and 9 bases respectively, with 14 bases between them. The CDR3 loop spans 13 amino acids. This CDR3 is CASSQAVVSPQHF. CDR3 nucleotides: TGTGCCAGCAGCCAAGCTGTGGTCTCGCCCCAGCATTTT.

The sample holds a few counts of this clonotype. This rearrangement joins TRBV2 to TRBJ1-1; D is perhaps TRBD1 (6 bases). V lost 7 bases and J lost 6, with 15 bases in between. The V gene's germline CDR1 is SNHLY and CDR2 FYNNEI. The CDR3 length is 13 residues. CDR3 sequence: CASTLGEGAEAFF. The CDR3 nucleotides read TGTGCCAGCACCCTCGGGGAGGGGGCTGAAGCTTTCTTT. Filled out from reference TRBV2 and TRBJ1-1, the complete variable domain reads EPEVTQTPSHQVTQMGQEVILRCVPISNHLYFYWYRQILGQKVEFLVSFYNNEISEKSEIFDDQFSVERPDGSNFTLKIRSTKLEDSAMYFCASTLGEGAEAFFGQGTRLTVV.

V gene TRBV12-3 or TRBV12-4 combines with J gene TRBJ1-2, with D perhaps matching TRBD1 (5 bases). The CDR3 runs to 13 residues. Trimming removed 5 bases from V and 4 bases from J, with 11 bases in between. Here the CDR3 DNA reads TGTGCCAGCAGTAGGGGCCGCTTCTATGGCTACACCTTC. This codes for CASSRGRFYGYTF.

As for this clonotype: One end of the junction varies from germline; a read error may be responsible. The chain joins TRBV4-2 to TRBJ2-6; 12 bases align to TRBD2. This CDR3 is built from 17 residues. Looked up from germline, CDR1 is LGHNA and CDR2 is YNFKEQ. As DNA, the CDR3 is TGTGCCAGCCTTGGACTAGCGGGGTTCTCTGGGTCCAACGTCCTGACTTTC. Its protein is CASLGLAGFSGSNVLTF.